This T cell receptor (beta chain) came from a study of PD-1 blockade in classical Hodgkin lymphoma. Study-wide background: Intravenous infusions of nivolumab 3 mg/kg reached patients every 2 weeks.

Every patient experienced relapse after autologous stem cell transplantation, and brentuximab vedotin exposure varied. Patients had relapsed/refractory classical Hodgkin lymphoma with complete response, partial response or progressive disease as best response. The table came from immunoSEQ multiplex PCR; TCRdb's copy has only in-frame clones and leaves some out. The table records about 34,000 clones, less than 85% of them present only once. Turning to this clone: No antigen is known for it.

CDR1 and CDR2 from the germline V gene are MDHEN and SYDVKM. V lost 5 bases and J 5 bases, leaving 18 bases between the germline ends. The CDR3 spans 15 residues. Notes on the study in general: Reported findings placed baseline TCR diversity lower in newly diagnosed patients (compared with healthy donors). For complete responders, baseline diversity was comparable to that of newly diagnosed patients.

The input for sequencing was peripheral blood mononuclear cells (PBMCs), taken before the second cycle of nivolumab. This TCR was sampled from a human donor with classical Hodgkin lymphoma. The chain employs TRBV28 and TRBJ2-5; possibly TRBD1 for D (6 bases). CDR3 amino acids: CASSTRGTGWETQYF. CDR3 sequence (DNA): TGTGCCAGCAGTACGAGGGGCACAGGGTGGGAGACCCAGTACTTC.